This passage covers 4 T cell receptor beta chains from one sample sequenced in a study of CD8 T cells in Susac syndrome. RNA totalling roughly 0.5 to 1 ug underwent reverse transcription with random hexamers. TCRdb redid the calling of the immunoSEQ multiplex PCR reads with MiXCR, one entry per CDR3 protein. The sample holds 180,000 or so distinct CDR3 sequences, around 94% seen once. Specimen: CD4+ T cells from PBMCs. Source of these receptors: a human donor with Susac syndrome.

The chain joins TRBV6-1 to TRBJ1-5, with D perhaps matching TRBD1 (6 bases). The CDR3 covers 16 residues. The V end was cut by 6 bases, the J end by 3 bases, with 18 bases between. Germline CDR1 reads MNHNS; CDR2 reads SASEGT. The CDR3 protein is CASRSPLDRHNQPQHF. The CDR3 DNA follows: TGTGCCAGCAGATCCCCCCTGGACAGACACAATCAGCCCCAGCATTTT.

This chain connects TRBV5-4 to TRBJ2-7; D perhaps matches TRBD1 (6 bases). Germline-derived CDR1 and CDR2 are SGHNT and YYREEE (reference sequence). This CDR3 is built from 16 residues. Trimming pared 4 bases from V and 4 bases from J, leaving 21 bases between. In DNA, the CDR3 is TGTGCCAGCAGCGTGTACCTGGGACAAAATGTGTACGAGCAGTACTTC. This sequence encodes CASSVYLGQNVYEQYF.

V is TRBV5-1 and J is TRBJ1-4; tentatively, D is TRBD1 (5 bases). Germline V lookup: CDR1 SGHRS, CDR2 YFSETQ. This CDR3 spans 14 amino acids. Deletions cut 1 base from V and 5 bases from J, with 9 bases between. CDR3 protein: CASSLTGENEKLFF. The CDR3 DNA is TGCGCCAGCAGCTTGACGGGGGAGAATGAAAAACTGTTTTTT.

The chain joins TRBV12-5 to TRBJ2-3; tentatively, D is TRBD1 (6 bases). Germline V gives CDR1 LGHNT, CDR2 FRNRAP. CDR3 size: 14 residues. V lost 4 bases to trimming and J lost 5 bases, with 13 bases between them. The CDR3: CASGSDSSRDTQYF. As DNA, the CDR3 is TGTGCTAGTGGTTCGGACAGCTCCAGAGATACGCAGTATTTT.